The rows below give T cell receptor beta chains drawn from one sample of a study of graft-versus-host responses after intestinal transplantation. TCRdb keeps only in-frame clones here, not all; method: immunoSEQ multiplex PCR. The sample lists 90,000 to 150,000 clones; 90% to 95% were seen once. No antigen has been identified for these receptors. Sample: unstimulated CD4+ T cells sorted from spleen or lymph node cells, taken before intestinal transplant. The receptors originated from a human donor who received an intestinal transplant. Both conserved end residues are part of each CDR3. D genes are given only for firm matches. Clone size is given for some rows only: seen once, a few or many times, or a class if the clone is expanded.

D | J | V | size | CDR3 | DNA
NA | TRBJ2-1 | TRBV5-1 | once | CASSLTVAGNEQFF | TGCGCCAGCAGCTTGACGGTAGCCGGAAATGAGCAGTTCTTC
NA | TRBJ1-2 | TRBV9 | NA | CASSGGAYGYTF | TGTGCCAGCAGCGGGGGGGCCTATGGCTACACCTTC
TRBD2 | TRBJ2-3 | TRBV30 | NA | CAWTKGQRGADTQYF | TGTGCCTGGACCAAGGGCCAGCGGGGTGCGGATACGCAGTATTTT
NA | TRBJ2-3 | TRBV9 | once | CASSVSPGGTDTQYF | TGTGCCAGCAGCGTTTCCCCAGGCGGTACAGATACGCAGTATTTT
NA | TRBJ2-7 | TRBV2 | NA | CASSTQQVGRYEQYF | TGTGCCAGCAGTACCCAGCAGGTGGGTCGCTACGAGCAGTACTTC
TRBD2 | TRBJ2-5 | TRBV7-7 | NA | CASSLEASGPTQYF | TGTGCTAGCAGCTTAGAGGCTAGCGGTCCGACCCAGTACTTC
TRBD1 | TRBJ1-5 | TRBV7-2 | NA | CASSLVGTGVNQPQHF | TGTGCCAGCAGCTTAGTAGGGACAGGGGTCAATCAGCCCCAGCATTTT
TRBD2 | TRBJ2-1 | TRBV9 | NA | CASSVDGLADYNEQFF | TGTGCCAGCAGCGTAGACGGACTAGCGGATTACAATGAGCAGTTCTTC
TRBD2 | TRBJ2-7 | TRBV30 | NA | CAWSLAGGLEQYF | TGTGCCTGGTCACTAGCGGGAGGCCTCGAGCAGTACTTC
NA | TRBJ2-7 | TRBV30 | few | CAWSGGRAYEQYF | TGTGCCTGGAGTGGCGGACGAGCCTACGAGCAGTACTTC
TRBD2 | TRBJ2-3 | TRBV30 | NA | CAWSQEPLAGGSDTQYF | TGTGCCTGGAGCCAGGAGCCCCTAGCGGGAGGATCAGATACGCAGTATTTT
NA | TRBJ2-5 | TRBV18 | NA | CASSPHREETQYF | TGTGCCAGCTCACCTCACAGGGAGGAGACCCAGTACTTC
TRBD2 | TRBJ2-3 | TRBV9 | NA | CASSVSGSFTDTQYF | TGTGCCAGCAGCGTAAGCGGGAGTTTCACAGATACGCAGTATTTT
NA | TRBJ1-1 | TRBV7-9 | NA | CASSSPPGDGIVF | TGTGCCAGCAGCTCCCCCCCGGGCGATGGAATCGTCTTT
TRBD2 | TRBJ2-7 | TRBV9 | NA | CASSVEASGSYEQYF | TGTGCCAGCAGCGTAGAGGCTAGCGGGTCGTACGAGCAGTACTTC
NA | TRBJ1-1 | TRBV7-9 | NA | CASSQPDRGGEAFF | TGTGCCAGCAGCCAACCGGATAGGGGGGGTGAAGCTTTCTTT
NA | TRBJ2-7 | TRBV11-2 | NA | CASLPRWSSYEQYF | TGTGCCAGCCTCCCTAGATGGAGCTCCTACGAGCAGTACTTC
NA | TRBJ2-7 | TRBV28 | NA | CASSPPPRHPYEQYF | TGTGCCAGCAGCCCCCCGCCCAGGCACCCCTACGAGCAGTACTTC
NA | TRBJ2-7 | TRBV28 | NA | CASSFIRVPYEQYF | TGTGCCAGCAGTTTTATCCGGGTCCCCTACGAGCAGTACTTC
NA | TRBJ1-2 | TRBV29-1 | NA | CSVLGVNYGYTF | TGCAGCGTTTTAGGGGTTAACTATGGCTACACCTTC
TRBD1 | TRBJ1-2 | TRBV27 | NA | CASAFRDRLNYGYTF | TGTGCCAGCGCCTTTCGGGACAGGCTTAACTATGGCTACACCTTC
TRBD1 | TRBJ1-1 | TRBV18 | once | CASSPNRGGEAFF | TGTGCCAGCTCACCTAACAGGGGCGGTGAAGCTTTCTTT
NA | TRBJ1-1 | TRBV7-9 | few | CASSLNGDGEAFF | TGTGCCAGCAGCTTAAACGGAGACGGTGAAGCTTTCTTT
TRBD2 | TRBJ2-3 | TRBV6-1 | NA | CASTSAGAADTQYF | TGTGCCAGCACCAGTGCGGGAGCGGCAGATACGCAGTATTTT
NA | TRBJ2-7 | TRBV25-1 | once | CASRGVYEQYF | TGTGCCAGCAGAGGGGTATACGAGCAGTACTTC
NA | TRBJ2-1 | TRBV10-3 | few | CAISDGTIVDNEQFF | TGTGCCATCAGTGACGGGACAATAGTAGACAATGAGCAGTTCTTC
NA | TRBJ2-1 | TRBV7-3 | NA | CASSFSRVEQFF | TGTGCCAGCAGCTTCAGTCGTGTTGAGCAGTTCTTC
NA | TRBJ1-4 | TRBV9 | NA | CASSVDKEKLFF | TGTGCCAGCAGCGTCGATAAAGAAAAACTGTTTTTT
NA | TRBJ1-5 | TRBV7-8 | NA | CASSSAHDQPQHF | TGTGCCAGCAGCTCTGCCCATGATCAGCCCCAGCATTTT
NA | TRBJ2-4 | TRBV14 | once | CASSQSAENIQYF | TGTGCCAGCAGCCAAAGTGCAGAAAACATTCAGTACTTC
NA | TRBJ2-5 | TRBV9 | NA | CASSFGTLQETQYF | TGTGCCAGCAGCTTCGGGACGCTCCAAGAGACCCAGTACTTC
TRBD2 | TRBJ2-1 | TRBV5-1 | NA | CASSLLLAGGGEQFF | TGCGCCAGCAGCTTGTTACTAGCGGGAGGGGGTGAGCAGTTCTTC
TRBD1 | TRBJ2-1 | TRBV28 | once | CASSLYRDRGPLEQFF | TGTGCCAGCAGCTTATACCGGGACAGGGGGCCTTTGGAGCAGTTCTTC
TRBD1 | TRBJ1-2 | TRBV27 | NA | CASSLIPGQGTGYTF | TGTGCCAGCAGTTTAATCCCGGGACAGGGGACCGGCTACACCTTC
TRBD1 | TRBJ2-6 | TRBV5-1 | NA | CASSPEGGGANVLTF | TGCGCCAGCAGCCCCGAAGGGGGCGGGGCCAACGTCCTGACTTTC
NA | TRBJ2-7 | TRBV28 | once | CASSLGRSSRQKAGEQYF | TGTGCCAGCAGTTTAGGGAGGTCCAGTCGACAAAAAGCGGGCGAGCAGTACTTC
NA | TRBJ1-1 | TRBV6-1 | NA | CASSLHPNTEAFF | TGTGCCAGCAGCCTACACCCGAACACTGAAGCTTTCTTT
NA | TRBJ1-5 | TRBV5-1 | NA | CASSLGQGSQPQHF | TGCGCCAGCAGCTTGGGGCAGGGAAGTCAGCCCCAGCATTTT
NA | TRBJ1-2 | TRBV6-5 | NA | CASSYLGSNYGYTF | TGTGCCAGCAGTTACCTGGGCTCCAACTATGGCTACACCTTC
NA | TRBJ1-1 | TRBV10-3 | NA | CAISESGNTEAFF | TGTGCCATCAGTGAGTCGGGAAACACTGAAGCTTTCTTT
TRBD1 | TRBJ1-2 | TRBV4-1 | NA | CASSQDGTGGNYGYTF | TGCGCCAGCAGCCAAGACGGGACAGGGGGGAACTATGGCTACACCTTC
TRBD2 | TRBJ2-7 | TRBV28 | once | CAWGGGREQYF | TGTGCCTGGGGTGGCGGGAGAGAGCAGTACTTC
NA | TRBJ2-3 | TRBV5-1 | NA | CASSFVAGRDTRVSTDTQYF | TGCGCCAGCAGCTTTGTCGCTGGGCGGGACACACGAGTAAGCACAGATACGCAGTATTTT
NA | TRBJ2-3 | TRBV11-2 | NA | CASSFSDLNTQYF | TGTGCCAGCAGCTTCTCGGACCTAAATACGCAGTATTTT
NA | TRBJ2-1 | TRBV5-8 | NA | CASSFYNEQFF | TGTGCCAGCAGCTTTTACAATGAGCAGTTCTTC
TRBD2 | TRBJ2-5 | TRBV2 | NA | CASSLAGVGGETQYF | TGTGCCAGCTCGCTAGCGGGAGTTGGGGGAGAGACCCAGTACTTC
NA | TRBJ2-2 | TRBV4-1 | NA | CASSQPHQGRANTGELFF | TGCGCCAGCAGCCAACCTCACCAGGGTAGAGCGAACACCGGGGAGCTGTTTTTT
TRBD2 | TRBJ2-1 | TRBV7-9 | NA | CASTWTSGIDNEQFF | TGTGCCAGCACCTGGACTAGCGGGATTGACAATGAGCAGTTCTTC
NA | TRBJ1-2 | TRBV6-5 | NA | CASSEEAVNYGYTF | TGTGCCAGCAGTGAAGAGGCGGTGAACTATGGCTACACCTTC
NA | TRBJ1-1 | TRBV30 | NA | CAWALLGMNTEAFF | TGTGCCTGGGCCCTCCTGGGGATGAACACTGAAGCTTTCTTT